This passage covers 5 T cell receptor beta chains from one sample sequenced in a study of shared clonotypes between healthy human individuals. Clones were read by immunoSEQ multiplex PCR, and TCRdb kept only the in-frame ones, dropping some. Among some 900,000 clones listed, around 80% were seen once. The sample taken for sequencing was memory CD4+ T cells sorted from blood. Specified subset: CD45RA-negative fraction. These TCRs come from a man between 18 and 35 years old in good health.

This chain uses TRBV7-9 with TRBJ1-4; 8 bases align to TRBD1. Germline CDR1 and CDR2: SEHNR and FQNEAQ (reference sequence). The CDR3 runs to 16 residues. The V segment lost 2 bases and the J segment 0 bases; nucleotides outside the gene matches: 2. This chain's CDR3 is CASSLRGQATNEKLFF. The CDR3 coding sequence is TGTGCCAGCAGCTTACGGGGACAGGCAACTAATGAAAAACTGTTTTTT. Complete variable domain (other parts from reference TRBV7-9 and TRBJ1-4): DTGVSQNPRHKITKRGQNVTFRCDPISEHNRLYWYRQTLGQGPEFLTYFQNEAQLEKSRLLSDRFSAERPKGSFSTLEIQRTEQGDSAMYLCASSLRGQATNEKLFFGSGTQLSVL.

CDR3 sequence (DNA): TGTGCCAGCAGTCCAGGACAGGGACGGCATGGCTACACCTTC. Protein sequence: CASSPGQGRHGYTF. The chain couples TRBV6-1 to TRBJ1-2, with 8 bases matching TRBD1. This CDR3 comprises 14 residues. Trimming cost V 5 bases and J 6 bases; bases outside gene matches: 8. Germline-derived CDR1 and CDR2 are MNHNS and SASEGT.

The chain couples TRBV28 to TRBJ1-4, with 12 bases aligning to TRBD1. The CDR3 runs to 17 residues. Losses at the gene ends were 6 bases for V and 0 bases for J; bases not matched to a gene: 5. Germline CDR1 and CDR2: MDHEN and SYDVKM. For the CDR3, the DNA is TGTGCCAGCAGGTCGGGACAGGGGGCAGCAACTAATGAAAAACTGTTTTTT. Translation: CASRSGQGAATNEKLFF. The whole variable domain, remainder taken from reference TRBV28 and TRBJ1-4, is DVKVTQSSRYLVKRTGEKVFLECVQDMDHENMFWYRQDPGLGLRLIYFSYDVKMKEKGDIPEGYSVSREKKERFSLILESASTNQTSMYLCASRSGQGAATNEKLFFGSGTQLSVL.

On this clone: The sample carries other DNA sequences with the same CDR3. The chain combines TRBV29-1 with TRBJ2-3; tentatively, D is TRBD1 or TRBD2 (7 bases each). V shed 4 bases and J shed 0 bases, with 14 bases lying between them. Germline V gene sequence: CDR1 SQVTM, CDR2 ANQGSEA. The CDR3 contains 15 residues. The CDR3 bases are TGCAGCGTTGCCCAGGGGGGGGCTAGCACAGATACGCAGTATTTT. It is translated as CSVAQGGASTDTQYF.

The rearrangement links TRBV5-4 to TRBJ1-6; TRBD1 matches at 8 bases. Per the germline V gene, CDR1 is SGHNT and CDR2 is YYREEE (reference sequence). The junction had 5 bases not matched to a gene; V was cut back by 4 bases and J by 8 bases. The CDR3 is 14 amino acids. Here the CDR3 reads CASSRTGLDSPLHF. CDR3 bases: TGTGCCAGCAGCCGGACAGGGCTGGATTCACCCCTCCACTTT.